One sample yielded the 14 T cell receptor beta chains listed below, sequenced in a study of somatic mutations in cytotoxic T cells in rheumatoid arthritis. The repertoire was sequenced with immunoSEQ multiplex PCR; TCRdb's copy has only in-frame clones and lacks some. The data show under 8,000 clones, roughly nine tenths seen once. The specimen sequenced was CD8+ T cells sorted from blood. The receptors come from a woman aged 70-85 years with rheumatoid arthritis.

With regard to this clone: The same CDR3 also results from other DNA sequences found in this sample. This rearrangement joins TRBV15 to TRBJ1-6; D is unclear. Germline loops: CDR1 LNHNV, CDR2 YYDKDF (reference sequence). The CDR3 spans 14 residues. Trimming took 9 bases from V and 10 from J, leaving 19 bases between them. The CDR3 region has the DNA TGTGCCACGGAGACGAGGGCTCTAGGGTCACCCCTCCACTTT. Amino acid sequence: CATETRALGSPLHF.

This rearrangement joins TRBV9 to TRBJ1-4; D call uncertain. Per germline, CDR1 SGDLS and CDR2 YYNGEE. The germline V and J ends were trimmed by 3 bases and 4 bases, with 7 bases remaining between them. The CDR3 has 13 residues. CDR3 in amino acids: CASSEAGNEKLFF. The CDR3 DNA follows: TGTGCCAGCAGCGAGGCGGGTAATGAAAAACTGTTTTTT.

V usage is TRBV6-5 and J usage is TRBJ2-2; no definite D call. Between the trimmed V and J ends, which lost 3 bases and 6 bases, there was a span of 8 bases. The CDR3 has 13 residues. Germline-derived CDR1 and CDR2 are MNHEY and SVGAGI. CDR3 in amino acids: CASSYHRSGELFF. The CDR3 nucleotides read TGTGCCAGCAGTTATCATCGGTCCGGGGAGCTGTTTTTT.

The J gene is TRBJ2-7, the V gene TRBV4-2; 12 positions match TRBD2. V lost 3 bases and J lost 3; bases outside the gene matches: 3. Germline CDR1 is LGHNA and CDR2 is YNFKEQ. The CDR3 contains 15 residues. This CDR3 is CASSQETSGGYEQYF. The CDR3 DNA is TGTGCCAGCAGCCAGGAGACTAGCGGGGGCTACGAGCAGTACTTC.

The CDR3 DNA sequence: TGTGCCAGCAGTTACCAGACAGGGATAGTTCAGCCCCAGCATTTT. It is translated as CASSYQTGIVQPQHF. This chain links TRBV28 with TRBJ1-5; TRBD1 matches 7 bases. Germline CDR1 and CDR2: MDHEN and SYDVKM. With 4 bases clipped from V and 6 bases from J, the junction kept 9 bases outside the gene matches. The CDR3 sequence is 15 residues long.

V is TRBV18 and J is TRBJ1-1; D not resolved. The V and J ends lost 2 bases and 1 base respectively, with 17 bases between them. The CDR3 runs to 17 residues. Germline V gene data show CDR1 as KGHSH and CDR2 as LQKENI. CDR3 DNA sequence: TGTGCCAGCTCACCAATGCTGACCGGTACTAAGAACACTGAAGCTTTCTTT. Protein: CASSPMLTGTKNTEAFF.

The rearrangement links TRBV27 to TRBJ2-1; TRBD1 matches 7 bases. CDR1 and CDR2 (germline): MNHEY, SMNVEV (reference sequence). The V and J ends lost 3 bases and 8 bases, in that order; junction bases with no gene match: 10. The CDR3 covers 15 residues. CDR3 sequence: CASSFFGQASDEQFF. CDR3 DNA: TGTGCCAGCAGTTTTTTCGGACAGGCCAGCGATGAGCAGTTCTTC.

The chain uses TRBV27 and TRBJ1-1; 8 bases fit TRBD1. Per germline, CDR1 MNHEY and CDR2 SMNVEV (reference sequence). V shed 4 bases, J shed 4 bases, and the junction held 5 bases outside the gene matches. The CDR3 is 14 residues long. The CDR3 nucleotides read TGTGCCAGCAGTTGGACAGGGTGGAGCACTGAAGCTTTCTTT. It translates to CASSWTGWSTEAFF.

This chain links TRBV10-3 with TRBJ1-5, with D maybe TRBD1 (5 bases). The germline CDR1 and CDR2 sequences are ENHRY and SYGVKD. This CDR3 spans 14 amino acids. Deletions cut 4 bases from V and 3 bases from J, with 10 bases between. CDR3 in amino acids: CAISGLGVNQPQHF. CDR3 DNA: TGTGCCATCAGTGGGTTAGGGGTCAATCAGCCCCAGCATTTT.

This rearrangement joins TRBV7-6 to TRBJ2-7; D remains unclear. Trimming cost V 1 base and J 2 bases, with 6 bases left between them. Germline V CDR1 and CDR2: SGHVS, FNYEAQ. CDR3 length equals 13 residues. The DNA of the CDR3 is TGTGCCAGCAGCTTAGGTGCTACCTACGAGCAGTACTTC. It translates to CASSLGATYEQYF.

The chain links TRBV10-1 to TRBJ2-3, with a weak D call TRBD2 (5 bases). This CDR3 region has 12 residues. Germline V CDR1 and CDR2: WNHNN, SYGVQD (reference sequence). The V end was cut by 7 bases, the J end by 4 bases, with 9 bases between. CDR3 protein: CASIVGADTQYF. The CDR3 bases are TGCGCCAGCATTGTCGGGGCAGATACGCAGTATTTT.

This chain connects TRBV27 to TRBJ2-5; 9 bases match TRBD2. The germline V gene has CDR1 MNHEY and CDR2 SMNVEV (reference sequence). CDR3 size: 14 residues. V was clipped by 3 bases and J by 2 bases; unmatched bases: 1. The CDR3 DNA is TGTGCCAGCAGTTTCCTAGCGGGGCAAGAGACCCAGTACTTC. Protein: CASSFLAGQETQYF.

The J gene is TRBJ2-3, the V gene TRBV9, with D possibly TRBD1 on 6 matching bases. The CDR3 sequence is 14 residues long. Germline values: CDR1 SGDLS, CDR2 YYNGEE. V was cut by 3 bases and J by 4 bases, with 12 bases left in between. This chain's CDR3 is CASSAHRVPDTQYF. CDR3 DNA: TGTGCCAGCAGCGCCCACAGGGTTCCAGATACGCAGTATTTT.

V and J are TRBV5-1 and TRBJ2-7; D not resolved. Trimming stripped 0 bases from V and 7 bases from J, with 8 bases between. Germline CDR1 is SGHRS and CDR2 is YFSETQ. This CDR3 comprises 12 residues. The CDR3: CASSLGQREQYF. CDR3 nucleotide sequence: TGCGCCAGCAGCTTGGGGCAGCGAGAGCAGTACTTC.